This entry lists 17 T cell receptor beta chains sequenced from one sample in a study of siplizumab effects on memory and regulatory T cells. Clones were read by immunoSEQ multiplex PCR, and TCRdb kept only the in-frame ones, dropping some. The repertoire holds about 52,000 clones, with about 97% as singletons. What was sequenced was naive CD4+ T cells sorted from blood. All receptors derive from a human donor in good health.

The chain employs TRBV30 and TRBJ1-1; D ambiguous. The length of the CDR3 is 11 residues. V dropped 4 bases and J dropped 4 bases, with 7 bases sitting between them. The germline V gene has CDR1 GTSNPN and CDR2 SVGIG (reference sequence). The CDR3 here is CAWMRATEAFF. The CDR3 nucleotides are TGTGCCTGGATGCGGGCCACTGAAGCTTTCTTT.

CDR3 protein: CASGGGLYTGELFF. As DNA, the CDR3 is TGTGCCAGCGGGGGGGGACTTTACACCGGGGAGCTGTTTTTT. The V call is TRBV2, the J call TRBJ2-2, with 7 bases fitting TRBD2. Germline V gene sequence: CDR1 SNHLY, CDR2 FYNNEI. The CDR3 consists of 14 residues. V shed 8 bases and J 3 bases; nucleotides not matched to a gene: 6.

The chain is built from TRBV10-3 and TRBJ1-2; D gene ambiguous. The CDR3 loop spans 12 amino acids. Germline V gives CDR1 ENHRY, CDR2 SYGVKD. Trimming left V 5 bases short and J 2 bases short, with 6 bases between. DNA for the CDR3: TGTGCCATCAGTTCCCAGAACTATGGCTACACCTTC. It specifies CAISSQNYGYTF.

CDR3 loop: CASSILRLAGATGELFF. CDR3 coding DNA: TGTGCCAGTAGTATCCTCCGACTAGCGGGAGCTACCGGGGAGCTGTTTTTT. The V and J genes are TRBV19 and TRBJ2-2, with 12 bases aligning to TRBD2. This CDR3 spans 17 amino acids. CDR1 is LNHDA, CDR2 SQIVND, per germline (reference sequence). Trimming at V came to 3 bases and at J to 5 bases, leaving 7 bases not matched to a gene.

The chain has TRBV7-3 and TRBJ2-3, with D tentatively TRBD1 (9 bases). The germline gives CDR1 SGHTA, CDR2 FQGTGA. Trimming left V 0 bases short and J 3 bases short, with 25 bases between. CDR3 size: 20 residues. This CDR3 reads CASSLTPNRGSGTGTDTQYF. The CDR3 DNA sequence: TGTGCCAGCAGCTTAACCCCCAATAGGGGTAGCGGGACAGGGACAGATACGCAGTATTTT.

The sample holds one count of this clone. The V and J genes are TRBV5-8 and TRBJ1-4; weak D call: TRBD1 (5 bases). The germline gives CDR1 SGHTS, CDR2 YDEGEE. This CDR3 is 17 amino acids long. Trimming removed 4 bases from V and 3 bases from J, with 19 bases in between. DNA of the CDR3: TGTGCCAGCAGCCCAACCCCGGTCGCGACAGCTAATGAAAAACTGTTTTTT. Protein product: CASSPTPVATANEKLFF. The full variable domain, in which reference TRBV5-8 and TRBJ1-4 provide the parts outside the CDR3, is EAGVTQSPTHLIKTRGQQATLRCSPISGHTSVYWYQQALGLGLQFLLWYDEGEERNRGNFPPRFSGRQFPNYSSELNVNALELEDSALYLCASSPTPVATANEKLFFGSGTQLSVL.

The V call is TRBV6-5, the J call TRBJ2-1; the D is unclear. CDR3 size: 12 residues. Deletions cut 4 bases from V and 5 bases from J, with 6 bases between. Germline CDR1 is MNHEY and CDR2 is SVGAGI. In DNA, the CDR3 is TGTGCCAGCAGTTCCCGGAACAATGAGCAGTTCTTC. Residues: CASSSRNNEQFF.

V and J are TRBV28 and TRBJ2-6; no definite D call. The CDR3 runs 10 residues. The ends were cut back, 9 bases at V and 12 bases at J, with 9 bases in the middle. Germline-derived CDR1 and CDR2 are MDHEN and SYDVKM. CDR3 loop: CASLPLVLTF. The CDR3 DNA reads TGTGCCAGTCTCCCCCTCGTCCTGACTTTC.

The chain carries TRBV11-1 and TRBJ2-1; tentatively, D is TRBD2 (5 bases). The germline V gene encodes CDR1 SGHAT and CDR2 FQDESV (reference sequence). Trimming stripped 1 base from V and 4 bases from J, with 5 bases between. The CDR3 loop spans 13 amino acids. The CDR3 loop reads CASSLGTYNEQFF. In nucleotides, the CDR3 is TGTGCCAGCAGCTTAGGGACTTACAATGAGCAGTTCTTC.

The genes are TRBV2 and TRBJ2-7; TRBD2 matches at 7 bases. Germline V gene lookup returns CDR1 SNHLY and CDR2 FYNNEI. CDR3 length: 13 amino acids. Trimming cost V 5 bases and J 3 bases; bases outside gene matches: 4. This CDR3 is CASSRLAFYEQYF. In nucleotides, the CDR3 is TGTGCCAGCAGTAGACTAGCATTCTACGAGCAGTACTTC.

This sequence joins TRBV5-6 and TRBJ1-3, with 8 bases matching TRBD1. Germline CDR1 SGHDT, CDR2 YYEEEE. The CDR3 extends over 15 amino acids. Trimming cost V 4 bases and J 8 bases; bases outside gene matches: 11. In DNA, the CDR3 is TGTGCCAGCAGCCCAACATTTGGACAGGGATACACCATATATTTT. It codes for CASSPTFGQGYTIYF.

The J gene is TRBJ2-5, the V gene TRBV27; perhaps TRBD2 as D (5 bases). Germline V gives CDR1 MNHEY, CDR2 SMNVEV (reference sequence). Trimming shortened V by 5 bases and J by 1 base, and 11 bases separated the two germline ends. The CDR3 has 14 amino acids. The CDR3 sequence is CASSIRRGQETQYF. CDR3 nucleotides: TGTGCCAGCAGTATTCGTCGGGGCCAAGAGACCCAGTACTTC.

The chain links TRBV11-3 to TRBJ2-2, with TRBD2 matching 11 bases. V lost 2 bases to trimming and J lost 4 bases; unmatched junction nucleotides: 6. The CDR3 loop spans 17 amino acids. Germline-derived CDR1 and CDR2 are SGHNT and YENEEA. DNA of the CDR3: TGTGCCAGCAGCTTACTAGCGGGAGGCCTAATCACCGGGGAGCTGTTTTTT. This gives the protein CASSLLAGGLITGELFF.

The chain joins TRBV7-3 to TRBJ2-7; TRBD2 aligns across 7 bases. In germline, CDR1 is SGHTA, CDR2 FQGTGA. The ends lost 4 bases at V and 2 bases at J; junction bases unmatched: 11. The CDR3 runs to 16 residues. The CDR3 spells CASSWSGASGPYEQYF. The CDR3 coding sequence is TGTGCCAGCAGCTGGAGCGGAGCTAGCGGTCCCTACGAGCAGTACTTC.

J is TRBJ2-3 and V is TRBV7-3; D possibly corresponds to TRBD2 (6 bases). The V end was cut by 0 bases, the J end by 2 bases, with 9 bases between. CDR3 length: 15 residues. The V gene's germline CDR1 is SGHTA and CDR2 FQGTGA. CDR3 DNA sequence: TGTGCCAGCAGCTTAACTACGGGGGACACAGATACGCAGTATTTT. Protein: CASSLTTGDTDTQYF.

The chain carries TRBV5-1 and TRBJ1-1, with D unclear. Trimming took off 3 bases at V and 7 bases at J, with 10 bases between the two ends. This CDR3 is 12 amino acids long. Germline-derived CDR1 and CDR2 are SGHRS and YFSETQ. The CDR3: CASSSLGIEAFF. The CDR3 DNA reads TGCGCCAGCAGCTCGCTTGGGATTGAAGCTTTCTTT. The whole variable domain, filled in from reference TRBV5-1 and TRBJ1-1, reads KAGVTQTPRYLIKTRGQQVTLSCSPISGHRSVSWYQQTPGQGLQFLFEYFSETQRNKGNFPGRFSGRQFSNSRSEMNVSTLELGDSALYLCASSSLGIEAFFGQGTRLTVV.

This clone has a single count. The V call is TRBV20-1, the J call TRBJ2-1, with D uncertain. This CDR3 has 10 residues. With 5 bases removed from V and 7 bases from J, the gap between germline ends came to 6 bases. CDR1 is DFQATT, CDR2 SNEGSKA, per germline (reference sequence). The CDR3 nucleotides are TGCAGTGCTGGCGAAAATGAGCAGTTCTTC. As protein: CSAGENEQFF.